This T cell receptor (beta chain) is drawn from a study of CD8+CD57+ T cells in acquired aplastic anemia. Turning to the study itself: Yields of DNA that came from sorted CD4+ and CD8+ cells averaged about 3.5 ug. Study-wide results and limits: The same twenty-nine CD8+ CDR3 sequences occurred in patients and in controls.

The CDR3 spans 14 residues. After removal of 8 bases from V and 3 bases from J, the junction contained 12 bases not matched to a gene. Germline values: CDR1 SQVTM, CDR2 ANQGSEA. TCR beta VDJ and CDR3 profiling used genomic DNA as template. TCRdb reprocessed the reads via MiXCR and lists one record per CDR3 protein. The table has about 220,000 distinct CDR3 sequences, about a third seen once. For this clonotype: The antigen is undetermined.

V usage is TRBV29-1 and J usage is TRBJ2-7; 8 nucleotides agree with TRBD1. This clonotype was obtained from a human donor in good health, serving as a control. The specimen sequenced was sorted CD4+, CD8+, or CD8+CD57+ T cells (not recorded which) from PBMCs. DNA for the CDR3: TGCAGCCCGTTGAGGACAGGGAATTTCTACGAGCAGTACTTC. Encoded protein: CSPLRTGNFYEQYF.